The 2 T cell receptor beta chains reported below all come from one sample, sequenced in a study of blood T cell repertoires in COVID-19. Sequencing used immunoSEQ multiplex PCR; TCRdb keeps in-frame clones, though not all of them. The data hold roughly 40,000 clones, with 70% to 90% observed a single time. Sequencing input: peripheral blood. The receptors were sampled from a man aged 35 to 55 with active COVID-19.

The rearrangement links TRBV9 to TRBJ2-1; 12 bases match TRBD2. J gave up 8 bases and V 3 bases, and 6 bases lay outside the gene matches. Germline CDR1 and CDR2: SGDLS and YYNGEE. The CDR3 is 15 amino acids. CDR3 sequence reads: CASSATSGRTYEQFF. In nucleotides, the CDR3 is TGTGCCAGCAGCGCGACTAGCGGGAGAACGTATGAGCAGTTCTTC. The whole variable domain, filled in from reference TRBV9 and TRBJ2-1, reads DSGVTQTPKHLITATGQRVTLRCSPRSGDLSVYWYQQSLDQGLQFLIQYYNGEERAKGNILERFSAQQFPDLHSELNLSSLELGDSALYFCASSATSGRTYEQFFGPGTRLTVL.

This chain uses TRBV19 with TRBJ2-2, with 7 nucleotides matching TRBD1. The CDR3 is 14 residues long. The junction had 1 base not matched to a gene; V was cut back by 1 base and J by 5 bases. Germline lookup yields CDR1 LNHDA and CDR2 SQIVND (reference sequence). The CDR3 nucleotides read TGTGCCAGTAGTATAGCGACAGGGACCGGGGAGCTGTTTTTT. Protein: CASSIATGTGELFF.